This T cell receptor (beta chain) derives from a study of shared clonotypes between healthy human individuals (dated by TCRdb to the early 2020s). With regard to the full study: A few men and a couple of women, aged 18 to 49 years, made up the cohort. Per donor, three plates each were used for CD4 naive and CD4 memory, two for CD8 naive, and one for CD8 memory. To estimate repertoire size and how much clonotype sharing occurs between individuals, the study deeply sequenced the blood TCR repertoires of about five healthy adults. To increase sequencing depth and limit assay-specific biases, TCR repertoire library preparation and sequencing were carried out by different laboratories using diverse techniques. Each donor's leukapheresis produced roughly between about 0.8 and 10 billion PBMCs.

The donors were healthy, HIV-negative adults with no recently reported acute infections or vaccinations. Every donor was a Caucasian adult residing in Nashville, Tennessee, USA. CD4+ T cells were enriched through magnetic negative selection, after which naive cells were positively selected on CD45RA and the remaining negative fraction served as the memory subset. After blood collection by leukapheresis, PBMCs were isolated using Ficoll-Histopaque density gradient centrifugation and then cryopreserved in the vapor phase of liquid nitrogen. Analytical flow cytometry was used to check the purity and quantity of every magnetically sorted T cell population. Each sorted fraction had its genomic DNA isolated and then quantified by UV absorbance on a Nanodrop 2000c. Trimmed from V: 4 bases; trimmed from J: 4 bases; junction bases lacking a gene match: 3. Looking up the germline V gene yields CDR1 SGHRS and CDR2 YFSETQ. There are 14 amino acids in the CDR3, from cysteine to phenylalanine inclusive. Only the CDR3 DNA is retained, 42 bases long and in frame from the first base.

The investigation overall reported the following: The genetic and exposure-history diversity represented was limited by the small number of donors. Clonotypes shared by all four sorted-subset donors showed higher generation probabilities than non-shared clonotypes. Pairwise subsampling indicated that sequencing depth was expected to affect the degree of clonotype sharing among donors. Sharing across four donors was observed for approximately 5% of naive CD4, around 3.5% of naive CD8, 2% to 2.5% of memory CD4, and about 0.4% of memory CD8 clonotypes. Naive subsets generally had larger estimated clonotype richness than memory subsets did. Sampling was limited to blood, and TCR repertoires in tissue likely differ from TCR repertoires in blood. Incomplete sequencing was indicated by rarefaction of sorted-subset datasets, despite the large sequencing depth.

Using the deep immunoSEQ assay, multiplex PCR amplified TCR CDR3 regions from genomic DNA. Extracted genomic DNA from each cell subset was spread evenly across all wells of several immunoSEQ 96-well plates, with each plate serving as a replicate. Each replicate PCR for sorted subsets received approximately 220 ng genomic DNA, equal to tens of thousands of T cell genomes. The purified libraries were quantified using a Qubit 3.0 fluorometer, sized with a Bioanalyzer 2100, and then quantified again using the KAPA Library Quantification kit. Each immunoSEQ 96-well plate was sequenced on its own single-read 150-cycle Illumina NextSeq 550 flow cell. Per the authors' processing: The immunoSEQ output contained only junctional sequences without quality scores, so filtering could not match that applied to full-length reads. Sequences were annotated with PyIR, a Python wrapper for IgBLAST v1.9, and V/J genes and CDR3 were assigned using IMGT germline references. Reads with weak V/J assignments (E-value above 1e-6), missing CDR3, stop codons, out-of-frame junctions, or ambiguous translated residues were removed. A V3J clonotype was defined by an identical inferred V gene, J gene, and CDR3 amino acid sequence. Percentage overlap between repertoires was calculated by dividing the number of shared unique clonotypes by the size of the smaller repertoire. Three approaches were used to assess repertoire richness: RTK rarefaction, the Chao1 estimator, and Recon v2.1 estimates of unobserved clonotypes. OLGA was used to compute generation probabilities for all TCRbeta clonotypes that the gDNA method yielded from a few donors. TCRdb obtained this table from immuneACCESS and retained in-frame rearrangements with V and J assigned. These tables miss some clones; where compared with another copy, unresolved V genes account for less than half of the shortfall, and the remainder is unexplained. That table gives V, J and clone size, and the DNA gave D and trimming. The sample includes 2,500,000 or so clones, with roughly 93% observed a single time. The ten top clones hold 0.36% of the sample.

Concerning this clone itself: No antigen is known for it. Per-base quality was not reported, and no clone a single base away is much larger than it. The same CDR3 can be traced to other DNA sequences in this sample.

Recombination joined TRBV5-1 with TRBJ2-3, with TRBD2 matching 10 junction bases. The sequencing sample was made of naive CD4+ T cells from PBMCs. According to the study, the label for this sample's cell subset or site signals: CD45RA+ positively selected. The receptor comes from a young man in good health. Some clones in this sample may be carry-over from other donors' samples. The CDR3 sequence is CASSLGTSADTQYF. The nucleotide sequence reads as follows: TGCGCCAGCAGCCTCGGGACTAGCGCAGATACGCAGTATTTT.